This TCR beta chain was sequenced during a study of T cell responses to AZD1222 COVID-19 vaccine. From germline, CDR1 is GTSNPN and CDR2 SVGIG (reference sequence). V was shortened by 3 bases and J by 0 bases, with 8 bases between the two germline ends. The CDR3 loop spans 13 amino acids. Assay used: immunoSEQ multiplex PCR; TCRdb lists only in-frame clones, some missing. Here the sample spans about 150,000 clones, 90% to 95% being singletons. As for this clone: Antigen unknown.

Study findings and constraints: Spike-specific TCR breadth and depth grew following two AZD1222 doses. Baseline seropositivity occurred in only six AZD1222 recipients.

Pooled in the analysis were second doses at about 4 or about 12 weeks. This specimen consisted of peripheral blood, obtained 28 days after the second AZD1222 dose. The rearrangement links TRBV30 to TRBJ1-2, with D unclear. The receptor was derived from an adult who received the AZD1222 COVID-19 vaccine. Written as DNA, the CDR3 is TGTGCCTGGAGCCGGTTGGCTAACTATGGCTACACCTTC. It specifies CAWSRLANYGYTF. The full variable domain, completed using reference TRBV30 and TRBJ1-2, is SQTIHQWPATLVQPVGSPLSLECTVEGTSNPNLYWYRQAAGRGLQLLFYSVGIGQISSEVPQNLSASRPQDRQFILSSKKLLLSDSGFYLCAWSRLANYGYTFGSGTRLTVV.